This TCR beta chain was captured by sequencing in a study of chemoradiotherapy in HPV16-positive cancers. Germline loops: CDR1 MNHNY, CDR2 SVGAGI (reference sequence). The CDR3 contains 15 residues. Deletions cut 0 bases from V and 3 bases from J, with 10 bases between. Assay used: immunoSEQ multiplex PCR; TCRdb lists only in-frame clones, some missing. The sample includes 6,000 to 8,500 clones, 60% to 80% of them seen just once. This material was acquired from a patient who underwent chemoradiotherapy. The clonotype comes from a human donor with HPV-associated anogenital cancer. The V call is TRBV6-6, the J call TRBJ2-3; D possibly corresponds to TRBD2 (5 bases). The CDR3 spells CASSYSGEPTDTQYF. For the CDR3, the DNA is TGTGCCAGCAGTTACTCTGGGGAGCCAACAGATACGCAGTATTTT.